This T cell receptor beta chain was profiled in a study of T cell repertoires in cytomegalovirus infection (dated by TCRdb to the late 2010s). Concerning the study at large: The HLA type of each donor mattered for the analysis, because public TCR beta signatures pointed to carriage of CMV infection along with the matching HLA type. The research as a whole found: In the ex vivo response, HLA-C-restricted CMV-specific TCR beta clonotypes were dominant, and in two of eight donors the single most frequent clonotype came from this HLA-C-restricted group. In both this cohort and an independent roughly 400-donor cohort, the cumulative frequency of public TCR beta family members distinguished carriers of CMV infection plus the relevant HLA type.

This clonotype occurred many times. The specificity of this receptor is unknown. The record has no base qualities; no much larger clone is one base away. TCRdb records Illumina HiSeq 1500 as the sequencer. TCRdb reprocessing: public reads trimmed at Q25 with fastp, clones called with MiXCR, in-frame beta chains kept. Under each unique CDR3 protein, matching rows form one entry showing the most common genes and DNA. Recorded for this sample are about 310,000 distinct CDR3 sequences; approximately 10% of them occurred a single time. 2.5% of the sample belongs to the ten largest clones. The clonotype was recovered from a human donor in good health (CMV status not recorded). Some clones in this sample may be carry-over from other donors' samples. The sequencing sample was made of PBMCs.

The sequence in DNA is TGTGCCAGCAGTGGGGGGACTAGCGTGGGGGATACGCAGTATTTT. Translation gives CASSGGTSVGDTQYF. The rearranged chain carries TRBV2 and TRBJ2-3; the junction holds 10 bases that match TRBD2. The germline V gene encodes CDR1 SNHLY and CDR2 FYNNEI. For this chain, trimming is 4 bases at the V end and 6 bases at the J end, and the number of junction bases without a gene match is 7. The CDR3 has 15 amino acids, counting the end cysteine and phenylalanine. The DNA shown is the 45-base CDR3, in frame from base 1.